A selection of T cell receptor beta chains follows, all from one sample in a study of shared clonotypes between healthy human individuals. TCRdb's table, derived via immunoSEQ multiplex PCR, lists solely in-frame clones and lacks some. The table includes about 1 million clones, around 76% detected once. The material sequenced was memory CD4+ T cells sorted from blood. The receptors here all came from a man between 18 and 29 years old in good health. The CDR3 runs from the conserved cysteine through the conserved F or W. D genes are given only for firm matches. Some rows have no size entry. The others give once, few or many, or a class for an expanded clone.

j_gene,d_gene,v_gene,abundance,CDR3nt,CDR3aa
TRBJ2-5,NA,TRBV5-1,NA,TGCGCCAGCAGCTTGAGCGGACAGCAAGAGACCCAGTACTTC,CASSLSGQQETQYF
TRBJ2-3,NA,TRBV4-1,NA,TGCGCCAGCAGCCAAGAGCCGGGACGGAACACAGATACGCAGTATTTT,CASSQEPGRNTDTQYF
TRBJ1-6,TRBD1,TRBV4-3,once,TGCGCCAGCAGCCAAGGAATGGGACAGTCAACCCTCCACTTT,CASSQGMGQSTLHF
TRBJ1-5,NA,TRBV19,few,TGTGCCAGTAGTATAGAAGGGCAGGGTTATCAGCCCCAGCATTTT,CASSIEGQGYQPQHF
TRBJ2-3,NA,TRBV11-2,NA,TGTGCCAGCAGCTTTCCCGGAGCAGGGAAGGCAGATACGCAGTATTTT,CASSFPGAGKADTQYF
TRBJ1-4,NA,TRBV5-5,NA,TGTGCCAGCAGCCTGAGGGATTCAACTAATGAAAAACTGTTTTTT,CASSLRDSTNEKLFF
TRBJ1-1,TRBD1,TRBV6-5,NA,TGTGCCAGCAGCCGACAGGGGATTTGGGATGGGGCTTTCTTT,CASSRQGIWDGAFF
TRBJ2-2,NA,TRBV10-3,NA,TGTGCCATCACCCCAGAGCTGAACACCGGGGAGCTGTTTTTT,CAITPELNTGELFF
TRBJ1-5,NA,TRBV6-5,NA,TGTGCCAGCAGGCCCAAGTACGGTCAGCCCCAGCATTTT,CASRPKYGQPQHF
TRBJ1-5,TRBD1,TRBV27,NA,TGTGCCAGCAGTTTATCGGGACAGGGTCATCAGCCCCAGCATTTT,CASSLSGQGHQPQHF
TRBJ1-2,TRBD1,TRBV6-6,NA,TGTGCGCACCAGCTCGGACAGGGGGCTGCGGGCTACACCTTC,CAHQLGQGAAGYTF
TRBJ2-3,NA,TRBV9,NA,TGTGCCAGCAGCCCACTGCGAGATACGCAGTATTTT,CASSPLRDTQYF
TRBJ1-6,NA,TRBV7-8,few,TGTGCCAGCAGCCCCGGGGGCGCCGACTATAATTCACCCCTCCACTTT,CASSPGGADYNSPLHF
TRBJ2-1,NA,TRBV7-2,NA,TGTGCCAGCAGCTTAACGGCGGCCAATTACAATGAGCAGTTCTTC,CASSLTAANYNEQFF
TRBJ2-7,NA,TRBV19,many,TGTGCCAGTAGTACAGGACTGTCCTACGAGCAGTACTTC,CASSTGLSYEQYF
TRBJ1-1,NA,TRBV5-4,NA,TGTGCCAGCAGCTTCCCCGACGGGCCCACTGAAGCTTTCTTT,CASSFPDGPTEAFF
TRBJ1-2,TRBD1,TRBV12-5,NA,TGTGCTAGTGGTTTGACAGGGGGCGCAGGCGGCTACACCTTC,CASGLTGGAGGYTF
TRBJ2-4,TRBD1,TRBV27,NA,TGTGCCAGCAGCCCTCCGGGACAGGGGGGATTCTTC,CASSPPGQGGFF
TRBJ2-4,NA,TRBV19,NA,TGTGCCAGCCGAGGGGGTGAATTAGCCAAAAACATTCAGTACTTC,CASRGGELAKNIQYF
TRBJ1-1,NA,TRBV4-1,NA,TGCGCCAGCAGCTCCCGTGCGATAAACACTGAAGCTTTCTTT,CASSSRAINTEAFF
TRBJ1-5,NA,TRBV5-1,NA,TGCGCCAGCAGCTTGGAAGGGAGCCTCACGGCCCAGCATTTT,CASSLEGSLTAQHF
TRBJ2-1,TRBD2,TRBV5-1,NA,TGCGCCAGCAGCCTGACTAGCGGGGGGGCCGGTGTAAATGAGCAGTTCTTC,CASSLTSGGAGVNEQFF
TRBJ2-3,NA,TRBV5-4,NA,TGTGCCAGCAGCCTTAGTAGGAGGGCAGATACGCAGTATTTT,CASSLSRRADTQYF
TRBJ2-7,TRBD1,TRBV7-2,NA,TGTGCCAGCAGCTTAGCGGTGGGACAGACCTACGAGCAGTACTTC,CASSLAVGQTYEQYF
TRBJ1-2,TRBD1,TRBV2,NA,TGTGCCAGCAGCGGGACAGTATTCTTAGAAGGCTACACCTTC,CASSGTVFLEGYTF
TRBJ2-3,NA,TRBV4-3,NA,TGCGCCAGCAGCCGGATCAGCGGGGATACGCAGTATTTT,CASSRISGDTQYF
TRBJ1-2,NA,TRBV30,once,TGTGCCTGGAGTGCGAGGGAGGGCTACACCTTC,CAWSAREGYTF
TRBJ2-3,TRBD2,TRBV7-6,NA,TGTGCCAGCAGCTTAGACGCTAGCGGGGGTACAGATACGCAGTATTTT,CASSLDASGGTDTQYF
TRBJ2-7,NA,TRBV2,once,TGTGCCAGCAGTGAACAGGGAGGTAACTACGAGCAGTACTTC,CASSEQGGNYEQYF
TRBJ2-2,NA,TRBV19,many,TGTGCCAGTAGTAGGGACCGGGCCCTCGGGGAGCTGTTTTTT,CASSRDRALGELFF
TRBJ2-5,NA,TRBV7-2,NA,TGTGCCAGCAGCCTCAGCTACGGGATCCAAGAGACCCAGTACTTC,CASSLSYGIQETQYF
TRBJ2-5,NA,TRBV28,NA,TGTGCCAGCAGTCTGGTTGTGTTGGAGAAGACCCAGTACTTC,CASSLVVLEKTQYF
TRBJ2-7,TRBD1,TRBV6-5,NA,TGTGCCAGCAGTTTGGGACAGGTCCCCTACGAGCAGTACTTC,CASSLGQVPYEQYF
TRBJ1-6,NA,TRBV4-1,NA,TGCGCCAGCAGCGACCCGGGAAAGACTCTATTTAATTCACCCCTCCACTTT,CASSDPGKTLFNSPLHF
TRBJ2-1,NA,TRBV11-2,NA,TGTGCCAGCAGCTTAGGTATCGGGGTACAGTTCTTC,CASSLGIGVQFF
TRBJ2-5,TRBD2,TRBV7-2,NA,TGTGCCAGCAGCCCCGGACTAGCCGCAGAGACCCAGTACTTC,CASSPGLAAETQYF
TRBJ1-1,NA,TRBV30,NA,TGTGCCTGGGCCCCCGGCAGGCAAAGTGAAGCTTTCTTT,CAWAPGRQSEAFF
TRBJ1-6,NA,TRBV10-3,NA,TGTGCCATCAAGGAGGGTGGCGCCTATAATTCACCCCTCCACTTT,CAIKEGGAYNSPLHF
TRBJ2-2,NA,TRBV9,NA,TGTGCCAGCAGCAATTTCGGGGAGACCGGGGAGCTGTTTTTT,CASSNFGETGELFF
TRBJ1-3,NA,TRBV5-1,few,TGCGCCAGCAGCCCTGGGACCGCTGGAAACACCATATATTTT,CASSPGTAGNTIYF
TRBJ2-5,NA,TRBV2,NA,TGTGCCAGCAGTGAAGGGACAGTGGGTTTGAAGACCCAGTACTTC,CASSEGTVGLKTQYF
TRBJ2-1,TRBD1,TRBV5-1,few,TGCGCCAGCACTGGACAGGCGTCCTACAATGAGCAGTTCTTC,CASTGQASYNEQFF
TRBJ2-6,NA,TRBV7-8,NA,TGTGCCAGCAGCTTGGGCGTTGGGGCCAACGTCCTGACTTTC,CASSLGVGANVLTF
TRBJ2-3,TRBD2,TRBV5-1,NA,TGCGCCAGCAGCTTGACGGGCGGGGGGCGAGATACGCAGTATTTT,CASSLTGGGRDTQYF
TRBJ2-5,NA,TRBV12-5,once,TGTGCTAGTGGTTTACAGGGTATGTTAGGAGAGACCCAGTACTTC,CASGLQGMLGETQYF
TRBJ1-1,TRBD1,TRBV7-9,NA,TGTGCCAGCAGCTACGGACAGGTCGGTGAAGCTTTCTTT,CASSYGQVGEAFF
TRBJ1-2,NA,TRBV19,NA,TGTGCCAGTCAACTGCAGGGTACGTTGGATGGCTACACCTTC,CASQLQGTLDGYTF
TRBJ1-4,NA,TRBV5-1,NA,TGCGCCAGCAGTTCCGGTTGGGCGACTAATGAAAAACTGTTTTTT,CASSSGWATNEKLFF
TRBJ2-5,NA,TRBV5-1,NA,TGCGCCAGCGCGCTGGGGGAGACCCAGTACTTC,CASALGETQYF
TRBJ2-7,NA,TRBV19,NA,TGTGCCAGTAGTCCGGGCATTGGCGAGCAGTACTTC,CASSPGIGEQYF
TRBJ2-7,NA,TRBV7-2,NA,TGTGCCAGCAGCTTAAATGCCTACGAGCAGTACTTC,CASSLNAYEQYF